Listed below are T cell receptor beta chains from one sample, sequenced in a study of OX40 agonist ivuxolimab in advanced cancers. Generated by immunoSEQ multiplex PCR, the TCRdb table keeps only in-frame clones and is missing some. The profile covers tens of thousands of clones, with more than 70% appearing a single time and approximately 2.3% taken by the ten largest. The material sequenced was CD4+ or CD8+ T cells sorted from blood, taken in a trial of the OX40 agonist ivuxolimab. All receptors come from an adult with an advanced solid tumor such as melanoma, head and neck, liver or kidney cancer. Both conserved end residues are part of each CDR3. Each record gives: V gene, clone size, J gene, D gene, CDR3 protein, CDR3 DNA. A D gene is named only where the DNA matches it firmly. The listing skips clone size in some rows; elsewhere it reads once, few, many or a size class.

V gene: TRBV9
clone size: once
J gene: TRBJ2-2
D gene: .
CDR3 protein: CASRGRSNTGELFF
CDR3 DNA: TGTGCCAGCCGGGGACGGTCGAACACCGGGGAGCTGTTTTTT

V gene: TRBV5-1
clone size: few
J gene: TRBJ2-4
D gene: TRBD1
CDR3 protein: CASSPTGGQNIQYF
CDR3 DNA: TGCGCCAGCAGCCCGACAGGGGGGCAAAACATTCAGTACTTC

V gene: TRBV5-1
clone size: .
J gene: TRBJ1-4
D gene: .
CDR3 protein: CASSLDSRQITNEKLFF
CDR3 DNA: TGCGCCAGCAGCTTGGATTCTCGACAGATAACTAATGAAAAACTGTTTTTT

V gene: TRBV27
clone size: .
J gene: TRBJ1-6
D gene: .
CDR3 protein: CASSSRVGGYNSPLHF
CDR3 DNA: TGTGCCAGCAGTTCGAGGGTCGGAGGGTATAATTCACCCCTCCACTTT

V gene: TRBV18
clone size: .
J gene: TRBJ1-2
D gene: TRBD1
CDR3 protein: CASSFDRGSNYGYTF
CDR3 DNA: TGTGCCAGCTCATTCGACAGGGGATCCAACTATGGCTACACCTTC

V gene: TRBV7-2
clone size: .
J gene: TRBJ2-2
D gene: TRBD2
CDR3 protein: CASSLLAGEGGGELFF
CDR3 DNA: TGTGCCAGCAGCCTTTTAGCGGGAGAAGGGGGCGGGGAGCTGTTTTTT

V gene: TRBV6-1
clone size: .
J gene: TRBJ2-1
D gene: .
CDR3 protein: CASSDDNEQFF
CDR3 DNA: TGTGCCAGCAGTGACGACAATGAGCAGTTCTTC

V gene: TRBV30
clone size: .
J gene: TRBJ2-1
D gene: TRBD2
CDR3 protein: CAWSSPGTRRAYNEQFF
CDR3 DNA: TGTGCCTGGAGTAGCCCCGGGACTAGAAGGGCCTACAATGAGCAGTTCTTC

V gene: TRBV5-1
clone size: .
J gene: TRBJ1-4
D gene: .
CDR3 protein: CASSLAGRLDWGEKLFF
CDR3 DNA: TGCGCCAGCAGCTTGGCGGGACGGCTAGACTGGGGTGAAAAACTGTTTTTT

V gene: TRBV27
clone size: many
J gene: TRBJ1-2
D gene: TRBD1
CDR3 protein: CASRGAGQGAGYGYTF
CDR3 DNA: TGTGCCAGCAGGGGGGCTGGACAGGGGGCGGGCTATGGCTACACCTTC

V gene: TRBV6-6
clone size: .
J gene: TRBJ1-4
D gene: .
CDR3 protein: CASGIEKLFF
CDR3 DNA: TGTGCCAGCGGCATTGAAAAACTGTTTTTT

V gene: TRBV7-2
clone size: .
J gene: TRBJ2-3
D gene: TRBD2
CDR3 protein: CASSPRLGSGTDTQYF
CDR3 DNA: TGTGCCAGCAGCCCCCGGTTAGGTAGCGGGACAGATACGCAGTATTTT

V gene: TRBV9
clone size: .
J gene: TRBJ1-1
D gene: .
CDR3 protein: CASSLRGLNTEAFF
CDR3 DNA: TGTGCCAGCAGCCTCAGGGGTCTGAACACTGAAGCTTTCTTT

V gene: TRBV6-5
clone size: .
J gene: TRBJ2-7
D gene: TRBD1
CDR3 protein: CASRSGQGVYEQYF
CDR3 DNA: TGTGCCAGCAGATCGGGACAGGGAGTTTACGAGCAGTACTTC

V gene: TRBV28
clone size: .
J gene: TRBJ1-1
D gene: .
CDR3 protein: CASSYPQTGPAFF
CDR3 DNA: TGTGCCAGCAGTTACCCCCAGACCGGGCCAGCTTTCTTT

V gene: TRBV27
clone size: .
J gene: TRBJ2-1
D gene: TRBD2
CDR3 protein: CASRASGRPRSYNEQFF
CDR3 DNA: TGTGCCAGCAGAGCTAGCGGGAGGCCCCGCTCCTACAATGAGCAGTTCTTC

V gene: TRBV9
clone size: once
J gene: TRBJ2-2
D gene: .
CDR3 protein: CASSQGQQNTGELFF
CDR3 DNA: TGTGCCAGCAGCCAAGGACAGCAGAACACCGGGGAGCTGTTTTTT

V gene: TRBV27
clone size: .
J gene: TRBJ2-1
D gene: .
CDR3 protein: CASSFSSSYNEQFF
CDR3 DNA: TGTGCCAGCAGTTTTTCTAGCTCCTACAATGAGCAGTTCTTC

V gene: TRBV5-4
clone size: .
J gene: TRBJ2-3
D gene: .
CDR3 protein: CASSLPGTDTQYF
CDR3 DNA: TGTGCCAGCAGCTTGCCGGGCACAGATACGCAGTATTTT

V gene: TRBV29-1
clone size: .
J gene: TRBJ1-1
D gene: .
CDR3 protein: CSVDTGFTEAFF
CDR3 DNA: TGCAGCGTCGATACAGGGTTCACTGAAGCTTTCTTT

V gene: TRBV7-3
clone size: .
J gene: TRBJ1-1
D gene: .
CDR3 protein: CASSLKGDTEAFF
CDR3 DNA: TGTGCCAGCAGCTTAAAGGGCGACACTGAAGCTTTCTTT

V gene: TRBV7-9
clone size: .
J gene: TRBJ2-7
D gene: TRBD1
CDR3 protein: CASSGTGGLGYEQYF
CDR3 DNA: TGTGCCAGCAGCGGGACAGGGGGCTTAGGTTACGAGCAGTACTTC

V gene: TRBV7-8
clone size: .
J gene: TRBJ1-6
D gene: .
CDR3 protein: CASSDRASPLHF
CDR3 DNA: TGTGCCAGCAGCGACCGGGCTTCACCCCTCCACTTT

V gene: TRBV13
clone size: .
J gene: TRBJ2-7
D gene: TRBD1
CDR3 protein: CASSLGGDRGSSYEQYF
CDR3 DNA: TGTGCCAGCAGCTTAGGTGGGGACAGGGGAAGCTCCTACGAGCAGTACTTC

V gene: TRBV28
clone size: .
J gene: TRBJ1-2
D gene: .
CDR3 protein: CASTDFFGDRGYTF
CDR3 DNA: TGTGCCAGCACTGACTTCTTTGGGGATAGGGGCTACACCTTC

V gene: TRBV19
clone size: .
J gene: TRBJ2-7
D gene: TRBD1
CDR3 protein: CASSIKGQEPYEQYF
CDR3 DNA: TGTGCCAGTAGTATTAAAGGACAGGAGCCCTACGAGCAGTACTTC

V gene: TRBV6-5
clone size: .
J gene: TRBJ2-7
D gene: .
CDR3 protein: CASSRGPSYEQYF
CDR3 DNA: TGTGCCAGCAGCCGGGGGCCTTCCTACGAGCAGTACTTC

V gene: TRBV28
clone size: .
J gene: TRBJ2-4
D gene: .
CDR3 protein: CASSLYRDYGIQYF
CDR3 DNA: TGTGCCAGCAGTTTATACAGGGACTACGGCATTCAGTATTTC

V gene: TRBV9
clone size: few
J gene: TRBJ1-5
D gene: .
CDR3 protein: CASSVNVNQPQHF
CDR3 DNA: TGTGCCAGCAGCGTAAACGTGAATCAGCCCCAGCATTTT

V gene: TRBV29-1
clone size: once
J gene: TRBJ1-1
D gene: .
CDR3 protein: CSVEEGRNTEAFF
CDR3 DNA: TGCAGCGTTGAAGAAGGAAGGAACACTGAAGCTTTCTTT

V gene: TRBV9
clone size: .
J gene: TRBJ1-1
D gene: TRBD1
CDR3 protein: CASSARTGYTEAFF
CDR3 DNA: TGTGCCAGCAGCGCGCGGACAGGTTACACTGAAGCTTTCTTT

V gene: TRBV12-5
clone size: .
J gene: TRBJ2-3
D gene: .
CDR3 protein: CASGPTKSTDTQYF
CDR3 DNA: TGTGCTAGTGGTCCCACCAAGTCCACAGATACGCAGTATTTT

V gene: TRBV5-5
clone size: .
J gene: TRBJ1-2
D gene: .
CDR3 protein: CASSLRADSNYGYTF
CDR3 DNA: TGTGCCAGCAGCTTGCGGGCCGACTCGAACTATGGCTACACCTTC

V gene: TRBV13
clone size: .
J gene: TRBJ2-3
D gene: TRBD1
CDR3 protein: CASSLRTGDTTDTQYF
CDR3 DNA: TGTGCCAGCAGCTTACGGACAGGGGACACCACAGATACGCAGTATTTT

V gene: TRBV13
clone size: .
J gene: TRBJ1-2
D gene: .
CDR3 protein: CASSLGAATNYGYTF
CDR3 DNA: TGTGCCAGCAGCTTAGGGGCAGCCACCAACTATGGCTACACCTTC

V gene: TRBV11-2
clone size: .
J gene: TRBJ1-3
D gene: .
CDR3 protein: CASRNAGAPGNTIYF
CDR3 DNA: TGTGCCAGCAGGAACGCGGGGGCGCCTGGAAACACCATATATTTT

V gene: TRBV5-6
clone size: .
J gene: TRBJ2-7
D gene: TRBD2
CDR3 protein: CASSSGLAAYEQYF
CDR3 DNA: TGTGCCAGCAGCTCGGGACTAGCGGCCTACGAGCAGTACTTC

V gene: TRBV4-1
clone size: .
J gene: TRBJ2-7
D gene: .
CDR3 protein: CASSPPVNRDNSYEQYF
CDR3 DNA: TGCGCCAGCAGTCCCCCCGTGAACCGGGACAACTCCTACGAGCAGTACTTC

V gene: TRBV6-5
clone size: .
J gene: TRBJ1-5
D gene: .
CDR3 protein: CASSYSWGRNQPQHF
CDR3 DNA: TGTGCCAGCAGTTACTCCTGGGGGCGCAATCAGCCCCAGCATTTT

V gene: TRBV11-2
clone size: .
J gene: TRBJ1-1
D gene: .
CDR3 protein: CASSLPRGDTEAFF
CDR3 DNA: TGTGCCAGCAGCTTACCCAGGGGCGACACTGAAGCTTTCTTT

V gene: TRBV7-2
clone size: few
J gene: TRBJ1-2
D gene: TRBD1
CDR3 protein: CASSLGDRRNYGYTF
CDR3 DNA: TGTGCCAGCAGCTTAGGGGACAGACGCAACTATGGCTACACCTTC

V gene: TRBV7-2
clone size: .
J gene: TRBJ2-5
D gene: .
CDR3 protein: CASNRGRGETQYF
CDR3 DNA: TGTGCCAGCAACCGGGGGCGGGGAGAGACCCAGTACTTC

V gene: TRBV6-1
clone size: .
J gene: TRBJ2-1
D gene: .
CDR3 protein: CASSEGWGSGNEQFF
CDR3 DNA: TGTGCCAGCAGTGAAGGGTGGGGGTCGGGAAATGAGCAGTTCTTC

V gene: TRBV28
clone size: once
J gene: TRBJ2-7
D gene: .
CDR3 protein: CASRQAYEQYF
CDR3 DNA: TGTGCCAGCAGGCAGGCCTACGAGCAGTACTTC

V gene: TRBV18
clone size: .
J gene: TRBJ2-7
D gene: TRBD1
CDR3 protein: CASSLGTAQTSYEQYF
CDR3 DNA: TGTGCCAGCTCACTAGGGACAGCTCAAACCTCCTACGAGCAGTACTTC

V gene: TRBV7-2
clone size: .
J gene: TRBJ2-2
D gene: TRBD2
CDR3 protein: CASSPTRLAGAGELFF
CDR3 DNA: TGTGCCAGCAGCCCGACCCGACTAGCGGGCGCCGGGGAGCTGTTTTTT

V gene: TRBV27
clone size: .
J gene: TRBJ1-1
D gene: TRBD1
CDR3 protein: CASRGTGRLSEAFF
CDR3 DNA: TGTGCCAGCAGGGGGACAGGCAGATTGTCTGAAGCTTTCTTT

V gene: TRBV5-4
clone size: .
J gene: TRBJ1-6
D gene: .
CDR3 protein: CASSLGGPGPGHPLHF
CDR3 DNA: TGTGCCAGCAGCTTGGGGGGGCCAGGGCCCGGCCATCCCCTCCACTTT

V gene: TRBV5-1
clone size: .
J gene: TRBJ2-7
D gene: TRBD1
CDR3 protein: CASRTGEHEQYF
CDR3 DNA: TGCGCCTCACGGACAGGGGAGCACGAGCAGTACTTC

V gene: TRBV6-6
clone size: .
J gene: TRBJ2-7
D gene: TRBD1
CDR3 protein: CASIDRGEQYF
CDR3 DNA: TGTGCCAGCATAGACAGGGGCGAGCAGTACTTC

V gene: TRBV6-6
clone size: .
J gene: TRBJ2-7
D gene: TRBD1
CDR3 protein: CASSYFGTGLSEQYF
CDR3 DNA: TGTGCCAGCAGTTACTTTGGGACAGGGCTAAGTGAGCAGTACTTC

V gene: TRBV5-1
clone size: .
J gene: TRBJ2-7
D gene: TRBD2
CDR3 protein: CASSLTGEGSYEQYF
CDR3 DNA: TGCGCCAGCAGCTTGACGGGGGAGGGATCCTACGAGCAGTACTTC

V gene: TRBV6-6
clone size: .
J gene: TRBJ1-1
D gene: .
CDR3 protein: CASRYTQGGTEAFF
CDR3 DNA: TGTGCCAGCAGGTACACGCAGGGAGGGACTGAAGCTTTCTTT

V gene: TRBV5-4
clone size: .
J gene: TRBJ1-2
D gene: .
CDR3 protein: CASSLRAGQGDGYTF
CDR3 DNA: TGTGCCAGCAGCTTGCGTGCAGGCCAGGGCGATGGCTACACCTTC

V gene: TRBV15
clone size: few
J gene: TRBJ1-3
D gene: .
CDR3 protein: CATSRAGTLSGNTIYF
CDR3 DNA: TGTGCCACCAGCAGAGCGGGTACCCTCTCTGGAAACACCATATATTTT

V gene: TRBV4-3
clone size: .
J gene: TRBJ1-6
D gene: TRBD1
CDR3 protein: CASSQDSRGQVAPLHF
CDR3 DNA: TGCGCCAGCAGCCAAGACAGTAGGGGACAGGTGGCACCCCTCCACTTT

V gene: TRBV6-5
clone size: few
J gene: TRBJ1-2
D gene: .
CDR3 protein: CASIKIGSYNYGYTF
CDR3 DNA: TGTGCCAGCATCAAAATCGGGTCTTACAACTATGGCTACACCTTC

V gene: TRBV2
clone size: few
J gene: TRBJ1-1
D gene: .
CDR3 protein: CASSEAERMNTEAFF
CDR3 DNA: TGTGCCAGCAGTGAAGCGGAACGGATGAACACTGAAGCTTTCTTT

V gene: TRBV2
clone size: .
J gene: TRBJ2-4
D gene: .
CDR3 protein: CASSERLEGPLAKNIQYF
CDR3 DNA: TGTGCCAGCAGTGAACGGTTAGAGGGACCACTAGCCAAAAACATTCAGTACTTC